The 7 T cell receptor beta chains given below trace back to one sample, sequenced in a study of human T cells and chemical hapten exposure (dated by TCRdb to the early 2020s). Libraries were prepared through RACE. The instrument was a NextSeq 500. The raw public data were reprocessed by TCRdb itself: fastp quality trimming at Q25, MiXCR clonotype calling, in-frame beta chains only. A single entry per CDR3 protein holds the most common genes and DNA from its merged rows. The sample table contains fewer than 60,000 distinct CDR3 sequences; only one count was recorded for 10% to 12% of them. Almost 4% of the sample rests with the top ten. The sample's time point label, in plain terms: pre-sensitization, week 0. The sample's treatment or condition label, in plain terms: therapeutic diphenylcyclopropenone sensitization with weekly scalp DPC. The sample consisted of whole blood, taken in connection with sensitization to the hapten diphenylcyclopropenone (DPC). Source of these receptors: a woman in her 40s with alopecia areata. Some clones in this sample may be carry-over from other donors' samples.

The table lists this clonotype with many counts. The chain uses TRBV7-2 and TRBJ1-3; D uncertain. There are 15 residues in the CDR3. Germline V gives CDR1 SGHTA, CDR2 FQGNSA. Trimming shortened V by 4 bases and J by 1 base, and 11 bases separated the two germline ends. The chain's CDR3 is CASSSASSSGNTIYF. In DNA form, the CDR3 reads TGTGCCAGCAGCTCAGCAAGTTCTTCTGGAAACACCATATATTTT. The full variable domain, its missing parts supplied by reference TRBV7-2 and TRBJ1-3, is GAGVSQSPSNKVTEKGKDVELRCDPISGHTALYWYRQSLGQGLEFLIYFQGNSAPDKSGLPSDRFSAERTGGSVSTLTIQRTQQEDSAVYLCASSSASSSGNTIYFGEGSWLTVV.

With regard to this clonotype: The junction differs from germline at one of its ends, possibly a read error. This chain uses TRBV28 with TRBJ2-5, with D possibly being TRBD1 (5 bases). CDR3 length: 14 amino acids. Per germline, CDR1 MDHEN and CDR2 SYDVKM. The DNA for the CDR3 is TGTGCCAGCAGGGGGCCCCCCGCCCTAGAGTCCCAGTACTTC. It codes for CASRGPPALESQYF.

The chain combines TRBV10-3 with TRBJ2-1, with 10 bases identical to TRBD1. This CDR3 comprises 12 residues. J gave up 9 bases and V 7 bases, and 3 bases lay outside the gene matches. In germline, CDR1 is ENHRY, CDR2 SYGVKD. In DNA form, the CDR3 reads TGTGCCATCAAGGGACAGGGGTCTGAGCAGTTCTTC. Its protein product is CAIKGQGSEQFF.

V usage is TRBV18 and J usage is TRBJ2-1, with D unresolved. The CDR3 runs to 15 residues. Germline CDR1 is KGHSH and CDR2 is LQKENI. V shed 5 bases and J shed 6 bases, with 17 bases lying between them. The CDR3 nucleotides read TGTGCCAGCTCAAAGACCGACCCCGAGTTCAATGAGCAGTTCTTC. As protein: CASSKTDPEFNEQFF.

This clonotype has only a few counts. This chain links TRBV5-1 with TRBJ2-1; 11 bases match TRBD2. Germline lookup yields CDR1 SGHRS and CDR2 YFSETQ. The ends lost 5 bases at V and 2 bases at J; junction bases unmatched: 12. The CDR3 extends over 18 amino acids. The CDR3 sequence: CASSFSGLAAGAYNEQFF. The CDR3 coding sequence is TGCGCCAGCAGTTTCTCGGGACTAGCGGCCGGGGCCTACAATGAGCAGTTCTTC.

DNA for the CDR3: TGCAGCGCTCTTCCTGGCTACACCTTC. Translation gives CSALPGYTF. The chain carries TRBV29-1 and TRBJ1-2; D is ambiguous. The CDR3 consists of 9 residues. CDR1 and CDR2 from the germline V gene are SQVTM and ANQGSEA. Between the trimmed V and J ends, which lost 7 bases and 7 bases, there was a span of 7 bases. The full variable domain, with the rest looked up from reference TRBV29-1 and TRBJ1-2, is SAVISQKPSRDICQRGTSLTIQCQVDSQVTMMFWYRQQPGQSLTLIATANQGSEATYESGFVIDKFPISRPNLTFSTLTVSNMSPEDSSIYLCSALPGYTFGSGTRLTVV.

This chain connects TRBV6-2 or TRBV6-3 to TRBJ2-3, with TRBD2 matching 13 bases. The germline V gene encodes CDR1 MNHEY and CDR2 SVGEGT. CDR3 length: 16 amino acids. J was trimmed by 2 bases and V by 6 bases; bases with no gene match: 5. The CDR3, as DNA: TGTGCCAGCAGCCGGACTAGCGGGGGAGCCACAGATACGCAGTATTTT. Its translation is CASSRTSGGATDTQYF.